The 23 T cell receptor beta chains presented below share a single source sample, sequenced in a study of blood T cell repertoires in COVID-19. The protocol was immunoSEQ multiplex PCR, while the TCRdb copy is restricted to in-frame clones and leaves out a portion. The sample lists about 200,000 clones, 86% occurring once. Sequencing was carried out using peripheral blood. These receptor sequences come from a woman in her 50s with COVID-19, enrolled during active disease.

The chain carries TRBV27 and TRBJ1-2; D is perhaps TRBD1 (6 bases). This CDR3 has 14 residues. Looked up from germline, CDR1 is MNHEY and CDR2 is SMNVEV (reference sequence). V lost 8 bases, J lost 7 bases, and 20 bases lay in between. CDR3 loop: CASSKGGGLVGYTF. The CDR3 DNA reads TGTGCCAGCTCCAAGGGGGGGGGATTAGTTGGCTACACCTTC.

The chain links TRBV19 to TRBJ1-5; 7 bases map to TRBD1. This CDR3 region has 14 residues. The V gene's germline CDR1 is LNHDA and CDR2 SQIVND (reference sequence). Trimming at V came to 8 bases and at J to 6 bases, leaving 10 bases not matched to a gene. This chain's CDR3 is CASGTVPHLQPQHF. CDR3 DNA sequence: TGTGCCAGTGGGACAGTTCCCCACCTTCAGCCCCAGCATTTT.

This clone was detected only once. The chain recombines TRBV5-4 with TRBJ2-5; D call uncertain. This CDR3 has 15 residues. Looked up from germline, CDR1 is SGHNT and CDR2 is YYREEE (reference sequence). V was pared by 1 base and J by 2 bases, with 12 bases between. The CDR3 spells CASSLRLSLQETQYF. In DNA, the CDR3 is TGTGCCAGCAGCTTGCGGTTGAGCTTGCAAGAGACCCAGTACTTC. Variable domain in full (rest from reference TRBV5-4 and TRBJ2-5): ETGVTQSPTHLIKTRGQQVTLRCSSQSGHNTVSWYQQALGQGPQFIFQYYREEENGRGNFPPRFSGLQFPNYSSELNVNALELDDSALYLCASSLRLSLQETQYFGPGTRLLVL.

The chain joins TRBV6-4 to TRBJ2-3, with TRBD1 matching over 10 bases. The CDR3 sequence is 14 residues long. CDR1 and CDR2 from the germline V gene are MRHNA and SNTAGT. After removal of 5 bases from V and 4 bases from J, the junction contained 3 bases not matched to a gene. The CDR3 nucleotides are TGTGCCAGCAGTCATGGACAGGGGGCAGATACGCAGTATTTT. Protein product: CASSHGQGADTQYF.

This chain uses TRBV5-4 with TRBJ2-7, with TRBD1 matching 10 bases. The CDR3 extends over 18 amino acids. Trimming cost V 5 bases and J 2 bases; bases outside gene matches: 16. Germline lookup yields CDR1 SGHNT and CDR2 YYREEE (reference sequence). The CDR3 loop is CASRPSAGTGVAAYEQYF. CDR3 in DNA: TGTGCCAGCAGGCCATCTGCCGGGACAGGGGTCGCAGCCTACGAGCAGTACTTC. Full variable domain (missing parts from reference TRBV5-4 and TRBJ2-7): ETGVTQSPTHLIKTRGQQVTLRCSSQSGHNTVSWYQQALGQGPQFIFQYYREEENGRGNFPPRFSGLQFPNYSSELNVNALELDDSALYLCASRPSAGTGVAAYEQYFGPGTRLTVT.

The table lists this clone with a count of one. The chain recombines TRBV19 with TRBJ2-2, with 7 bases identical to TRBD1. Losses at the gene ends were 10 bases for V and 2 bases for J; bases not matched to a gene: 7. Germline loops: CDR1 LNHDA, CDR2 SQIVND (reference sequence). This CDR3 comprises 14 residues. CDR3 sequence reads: CAISTGRNTGELFF. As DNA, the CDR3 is TGTGCCATCTCGACAGGGCGAAACACCGGGGAGCTGTTTTTT.

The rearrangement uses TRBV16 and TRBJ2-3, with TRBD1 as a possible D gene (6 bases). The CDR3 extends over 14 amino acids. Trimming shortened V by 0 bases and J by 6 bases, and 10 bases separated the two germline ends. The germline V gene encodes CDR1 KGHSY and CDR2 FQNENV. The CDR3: CASSQSTGWDTQYF. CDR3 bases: TGTGCCAGCAGCCAATCAACAGGGTGGGATACGCAGTATTTT.

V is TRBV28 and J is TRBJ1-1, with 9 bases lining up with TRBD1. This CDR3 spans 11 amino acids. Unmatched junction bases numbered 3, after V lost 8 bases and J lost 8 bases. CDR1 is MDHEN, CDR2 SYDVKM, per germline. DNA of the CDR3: TGTGCCAGCGCGGGACAGGGAGAAGCTTTCTTT. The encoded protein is CASAGQGEAFF.

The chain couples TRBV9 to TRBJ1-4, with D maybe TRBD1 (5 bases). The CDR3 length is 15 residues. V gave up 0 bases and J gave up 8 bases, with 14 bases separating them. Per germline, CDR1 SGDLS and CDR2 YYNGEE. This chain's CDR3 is CASSVEGTFGEKLFF. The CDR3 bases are TGTGCCAGCAGCGTAGAGGGGACTTTCGGCGAAAAACTGTTTTTT.

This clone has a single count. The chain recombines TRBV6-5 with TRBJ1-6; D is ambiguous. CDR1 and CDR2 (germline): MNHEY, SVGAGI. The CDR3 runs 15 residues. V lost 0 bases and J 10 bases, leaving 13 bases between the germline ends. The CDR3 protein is CASSYSTAELSPLHF. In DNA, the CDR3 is TGTGCCAGCAGTTACTCGACGGCGGAGTTGTCACCCCTCCACTTT.

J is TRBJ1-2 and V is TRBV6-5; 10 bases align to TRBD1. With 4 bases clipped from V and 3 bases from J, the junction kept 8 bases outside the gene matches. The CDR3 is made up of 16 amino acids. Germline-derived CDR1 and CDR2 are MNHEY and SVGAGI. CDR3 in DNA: TGTGCCAGCAGTTCCATTCCGGGACAGGGGTACTATGGCTACACCTTC. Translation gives CASSSIPGQGYYGYTF.

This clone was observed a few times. CDR3 residues: CASSLFQNTEAFF. The CDR3, as DNA: TGTGCCAGCAGTTTATTCCAGAACACTGAAGCTTTCTTT. The J gene is TRBJ1-1, the V gene TRBV12-3 or TRBV12-4; D unresolved. The CDR3 covers 13 residues. V lost 2 bases to trimming and J lost 1 base, with 5 bases between them.

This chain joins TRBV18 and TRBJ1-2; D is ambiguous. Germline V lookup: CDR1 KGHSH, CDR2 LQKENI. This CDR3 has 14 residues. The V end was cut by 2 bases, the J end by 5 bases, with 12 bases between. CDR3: CASSPTTQNYGYTF. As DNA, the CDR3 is TGTGCCAGCTCACCAACTACACAAAATTATGGCTACACCTTC.

CDR3 region: CSVEVQGSYGYTF. The CDR3 nucleotides read TGCAGCGTTGAAGTACAGGGTTCATATGGCTACACCTTC. This chain joins TRBV29-1 and TRBJ1-2; a possible D gene is TRBD1 (6 bases). Per the germline V gene, CDR1 is SQVTM and CDR2 is ANQGSEA. The CDR3 has 13 residues. V dropped 1 base and J dropped 5 bases, with 11 bases sitting between them.

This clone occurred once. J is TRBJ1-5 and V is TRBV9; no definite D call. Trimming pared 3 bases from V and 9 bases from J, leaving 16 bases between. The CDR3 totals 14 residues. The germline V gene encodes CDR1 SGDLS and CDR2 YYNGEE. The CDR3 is CASSATGGASPQHF. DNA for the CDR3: TGTGCCAGCAGCGCCACCGGAGGAGCGTCGCCCCAGCATTTT.

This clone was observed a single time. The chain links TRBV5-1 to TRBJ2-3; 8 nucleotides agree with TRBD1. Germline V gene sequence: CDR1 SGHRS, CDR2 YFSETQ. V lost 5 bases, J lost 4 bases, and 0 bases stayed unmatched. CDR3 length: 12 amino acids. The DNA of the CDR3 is TGCGCCAGCAGACAGGGGGCAGATACGCAGTATTTT. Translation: CASRQGADTQYF.

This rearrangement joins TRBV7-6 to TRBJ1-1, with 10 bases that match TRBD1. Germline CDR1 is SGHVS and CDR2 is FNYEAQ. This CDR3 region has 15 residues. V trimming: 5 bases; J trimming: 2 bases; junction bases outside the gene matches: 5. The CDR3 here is CASSPRTGGNTEAFF. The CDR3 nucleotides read TGTGCCAGCAGCCCCCGGACAGGGGGAAACACTGAAGCTTTCTTT.

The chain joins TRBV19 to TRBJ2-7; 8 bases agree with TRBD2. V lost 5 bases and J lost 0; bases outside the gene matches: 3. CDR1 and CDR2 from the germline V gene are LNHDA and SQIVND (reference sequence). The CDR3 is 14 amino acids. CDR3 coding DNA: TGTGCCAGTAGTCTCAGCGGGAGCTCCTACGAGCAGTACTTC. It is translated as CASSLSGSSYEQYF. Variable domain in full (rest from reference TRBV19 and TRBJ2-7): DGGITQSPKYLFRKEGQNVTLSCEQNLNHDAMYWYRQDPGQGLRLIYYSQIVNDFQKGDIAEGYSVSREKKESFPLTVTSAQKNPTAFYLCASSLSGSSYEQYFGPGTRLTVT.

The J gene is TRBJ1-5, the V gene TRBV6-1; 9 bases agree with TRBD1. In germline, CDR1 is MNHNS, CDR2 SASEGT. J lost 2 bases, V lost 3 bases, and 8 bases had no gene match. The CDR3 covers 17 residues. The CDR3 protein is CASSDLFRTGGNQPQHF. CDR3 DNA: TGTGCCAGCAGTGATTTGTTTAGGACAGGGGGCAATCAGCCCCAGCATTTT.

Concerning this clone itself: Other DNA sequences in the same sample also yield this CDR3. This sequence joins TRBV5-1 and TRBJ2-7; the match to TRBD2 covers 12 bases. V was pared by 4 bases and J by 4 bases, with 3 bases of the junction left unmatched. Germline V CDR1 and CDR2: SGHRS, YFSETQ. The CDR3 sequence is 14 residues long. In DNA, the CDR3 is TGCGCCAGCAGCCTAGCGGGGGGGCCTTACGAGCAGTACTTC. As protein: CASSLAGGPYEQYF.

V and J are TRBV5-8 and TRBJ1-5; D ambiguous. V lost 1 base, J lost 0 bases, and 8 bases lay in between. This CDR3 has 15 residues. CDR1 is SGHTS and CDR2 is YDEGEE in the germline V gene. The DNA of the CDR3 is TGTGCCAGCAGCTTGCAACTGATTAGCAATCAGCCCCAGCATTTT. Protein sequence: CASSLQLISNQPQHF.

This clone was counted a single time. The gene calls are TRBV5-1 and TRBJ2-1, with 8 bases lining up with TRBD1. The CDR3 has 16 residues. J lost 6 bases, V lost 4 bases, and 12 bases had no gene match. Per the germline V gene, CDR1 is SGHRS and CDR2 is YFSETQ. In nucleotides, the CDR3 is TGCGCCAGCAGCCCTGTGATCGGACAGGGTACCAATGAGCAGTTCTTC. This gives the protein CASSPVIGQGTNEQFF.

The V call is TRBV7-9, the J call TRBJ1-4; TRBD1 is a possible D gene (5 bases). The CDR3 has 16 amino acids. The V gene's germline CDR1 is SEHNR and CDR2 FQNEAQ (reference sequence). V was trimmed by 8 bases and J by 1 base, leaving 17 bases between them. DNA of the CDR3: TGTGCCAGCCGGCCCGGGGGTCTTGGAACTAATGAAAAACTGTTTTTT. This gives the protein CASRPGGLGTNEKLFF.